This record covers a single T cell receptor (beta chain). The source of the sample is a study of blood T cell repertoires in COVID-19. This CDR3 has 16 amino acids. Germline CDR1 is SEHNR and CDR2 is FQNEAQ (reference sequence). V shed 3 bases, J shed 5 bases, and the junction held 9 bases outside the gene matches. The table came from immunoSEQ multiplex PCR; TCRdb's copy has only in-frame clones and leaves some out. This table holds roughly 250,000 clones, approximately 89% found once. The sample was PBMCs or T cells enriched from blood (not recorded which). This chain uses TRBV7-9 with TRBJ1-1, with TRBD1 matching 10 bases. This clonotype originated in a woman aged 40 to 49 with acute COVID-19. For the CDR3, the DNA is TGTGCCAGCAGCTTCTTGACAGGGGGCTATAATACTGAAGCTTTCTTT. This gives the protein CASSFLTGGYNTEAFF.